The 10 T cell receptor beta chains below were found in one sample sequenced in a study of cytomegalovirus exposure and HLA in healthy donors. This PCR relied on a set of 60 Vbeta primers and 13 Jbeta primers. Assay used: immunoSEQ multiplex PCR; TCRdb lists only in-frame clones, some missing. This repertoire includes roughly 50,000 clones. Specimen: PBMCs. These receptors originate from a woman in her thirties or forties in good health and CMV-seronegative.

The V gene is TRBV6-1, the J gene TRBJ1-2, with 10 bases lining up with TRBD1. The junction had 5 bases not matched to a gene; V was cut back by 0 bases and J by 7 bases. Germline CDR1 MNHNS, CDR2 SASEGT. This CDR3 has 15 amino acids. The CDR3 DNA sequence: TGTGCCAGCAGTGAAGCTGGGACAGGGGTCAGTGGCTACACCTTC. Amino acid sequence: CASSEAGTGVSGYTF.

V and J are TRBV30 and TRBJ1-5; 10 bases fit TRBD1. The CDR3 runs to 15 residues. Germline values: CDR1 GTSNPN, CDR2 SVGIG (reference sequence). V dropped 2 bases and J dropped 7; count of bases not matched to a gene: 8. In DNA form, the CDR3 reads TGTGCCTGGAGTAGAGGGACAGGGGCAGGACAGCCCCAGCATTTT. This codes for CAWSRGTGAGQPQHF.

The chain recombines TRBV4-2 with TRBJ1-1, with D perhaps TRBD1 (6 bases). V was shortened by 8 bases and J by 4 bases, with 20 bases between the two germline ends. The germline V gene has CDR1 LGHNA and CDR2 YNFKEQ. The CDR3 consists of 15 residues. CDR3 region: CASAKLAGESTEAFF. The CDR3 DNA is TGTGCCAGCGCGAAACTGGCAGGGGAAAGCACTGAAGCTTTCTTT.

The chain uses TRBV6-6 and TRBJ2-7, with 8 bases fitting TRBD2. J lost 13 bases, V lost 0 bases, and 8 bases had no gene match. This CDR3 has 13 amino acids. CDR1 MNHNY and CDR2 SVGAGI come from the germline V gene (reference sequence). The CDR3 is CASSYSAAGAIYF. CDR3 nucleotides: TGTGCCAGCAGTTACTCGGCAGCGGGAGCTATCTACTTC.

The V gene is TRBV2, the J gene TRBJ1-4; 7 bases agree with TRBD1. The CDR3 contains 15 residues. Germline V gives CDR1 SNHLY, CDR2 FYNNEI. Germline trimming cut 2 bases from V and 7 bases from J; bases unmatched to any gene: 7. CDR3 sequence (DNA): TGTGCCAGCAGTGAAAGCAGGGGGATTGGTGAAAAACTGTTTTTT. Protein product: CASSESRGIGEKLFF. Using reference TRBV2 and TRBJ1-4 for the parts outside the CDR3, the full variable domain is EPEVTQTPSHQVTQMGQEVILRCVPISNHLYFYWYRQILGQKVEFLVSFYNNEISEKSEIFDDQFSVERPDGSNFTLKIRSTKLEDSAMYFCASSESRGIGEKLFFGSGTQLSVL.

The DNA for the CDR3 is TGTGCCACTTCCCCGGGACAGGGGCCCGAGCAGTACTTC. Protein product: CATSPGQGPEQYF. This chain uses TRBV6-5 with TRBJ2-7; 10 bases line up with TRBD1. The CDR3 covers 13 residues. V trimming: 10 bases; J trimming: 6 bases; junction bases outside the gene matches: 9. The V gene's germline CDR1 is MNHEY and CDR2 SVGAGI.

V gene TRBV19 combines with J gene TRBJ1-2; a possible D gene is TRBD1 (5 bases). V lost 7 bases and J 0 bases, leaving 6 bases between the germline ends. The germline gives CDR1 LNHDA, CDR2 SQIVND (reference sequence). The CDR3 has 12 residues. CDR3 sequence reads: CASTTANYGYTF. The CDR3 DNA is TGTGCCAGTACGACAGCTAACTATGGCTACACCTTC.

The rearrangement uses TRBV5-1 and TRBJ1-2, with D possibly TRBD1 on 6 matching bases. Looked up from germline, CDR1 is SGHRS and CDR2 is YFSETQ. V gave up 5 bases and J gave up 2 bases, with 13 bases separating them. This CDR3 region has 14 residues. The CDR3 region is CASSPGTPNYGYTF. CDR3 sequence (DNA): TGCGCCAGCAGTCCCGGGACACCCAACTATGGCTACACCTTC. Complete variable domain (other parts from reference TRBV5-1 and TRBJ1-2): KAGVTQTPRYLIKTRGQQVTLSCSPISGHRSVSWYQQTPGQGLQFLFEYFSETQRNKGNFPGRFSGRQFSNSRSEMNVSTLELGDSALYLCASSPGTPNYGYTFGSGTRLTVV.

The chain recombines TRBV2 with TRBJ1-6; 7 nucleotides match TRBD1. J lost 0 bases, V lost 4 bases, and 3 bases had no gene match. The CDR3 is 16 amino acids. CDR1 and CDR2 from the germline V gene are SNHLY and FYNNEI. The CDR3 DNA sequence: TGTGCCAGCAGTGCGGGACAGAGCTCCTATAATTCACCCCTCCACTTT. As protein: CASSAGQSSYNSPLHF.

The chain couples TRBV13 to TRBJ1-2; tentatively, D is TRBD1 (5 bases). The CDR3 consists of 15 residues. Germline loops: CDR1 PRHDT, CDR2 FYEKMQ (reference sequence). The V end was cut by 2 bases, the J end by 2 bases, with 12 bases between. The CDR3 DNA reads TGTGCCAGCAGCTTATGGCAGGGCGGCAACTATGGCTACACCTTC. Its protein product is CASSLWQGGNYGYTF. Full variable domain (remainder filled in from reference TRBV13 and TRBJ1-2): AAGVIQSPRHLIKEKRETATLKCYPIPRHDTVYWYQQGPGQDPQFLISFYEKMQSDKGSIPDRFSAQQFSDYHSELNMSSLELGDSALYFCASSLWQGGNYGYTFGSGTRLTVV.